Detailed here is one TCR beta chain. This specimen belongs to a study of control samples from healthy donors and cancer patients. The CDR3 sequence is 13 residues long. The junction had 6 bases not matched to a gene; V was cut back by 6 bases and J by 6 bases. Germline V gene data show CDR1 as MNHEY and CDR2 as SVGAGI. Assay: immunoSEQ multiplex PCR; the TCRdb copy retains only in-frame clones and omits some. The sample comprises approximately 180,000 clones, around 94% of which are singletons, and 1.2% to 1.5% rests with the top ten. V usage is TRBV6-5 and J usage is TRBJ1-2, with 8 positions matching TRBD1. The sequencing input was blood. This clonotype was obtained from a woman between 18 and 29 years old in good health. CDR3 coding DNA: TGTGCCAGCAGCACTGGACAGGGCGATGGCTACACCTTC. Translated: CASSTGQGDGYTF.